The 8 T cell receptor beta chains presented below share a single source sample, sequenced in a study of T cells in Graves' hyperthyroidism and ophthalmopathy. TCR beta CDR3 regions were amplified from RNA transcripts. HTBI primers were the set used in a first-round RT-PCR of the TCR CDR3. In TCRdb, the multiplex PCR reads were re-called with MiXCR into one record per CDR3 protein. Of a few hundred thousand distinct CDR3 sequences in the sample, approximately 15% were seen once. What was sequenced was blood. These receptors originate from a young woman with Graves' hyperthyroidism.

Ten or more counts support this clonotype. This chain joins TRBV30 and TRBJ2-7; no reliable D call. V was pared by 1 base and J by 5 bases, with 9 bases between. The CDR3 loop spans 12 amino acids. Germline CDR1 reads GTSNPN; CDR2 reads SVGIG (reference sequence). In nucleotides, the CDR3 is TGTGCCTGGAGTGCACTTCAGAACGAGCAGTACTTC. Its protein product is CAWSALQNEQYF.

The chain employs TRBV5-8 and TRBJ2-5, with TRBD2 as a possible D gene (6 bases). The CDR3 runs to 15 residues. Trimming removed 2 bases from V and 2 bases from J, with 13 bases in between. Looked up from germline, CDR1 is SGHTS and CDR2 is YDEGEE. DNA of the CDR3: TGTGCCAGCAGCTTTGCGCTGGGGGGTCAAGAGACCCAGTACTTC. The encoded protein is CASSFALGGQETQYF.

The rearrangement joins TRBV4-1 to TRBJ2-1; TRBD1 matches at 10 bases. CDR1 MGHRA and CDR2 YSYEKL come from the germline V gene. With V trimmed by 7 bases and J by 8 bases, 8 bases remained unmatched. The CDR3 runs to 14 residues. CDR3 amino acids: CASTGTGAVYEQFF. Here the CDR3 DNA reads TGCGCCAGCACCGGGACAGGGGCAGTCTATGAGCAGTTCTTC.

This clonotype was found a few times. The J gene is TRBJ2-2, the V gene TRBV18; no definite D call. The CDR3 is made up of 15 amino acids. Germline assignment: CDR1 KGHSH and CDR2 LQKENI. Trimming cost V 2 bases and J 0 bases, with 7 bases left between them. CDR3 in DNA: TGTGCCAGCTCACCAGCTGTGACGAACACCGGGGAGCTGTTTTTT. Its translation is CASSPAVTNTGELFF.

This clonotype has ten or more counts. The V call is TRBV3-1, the J call TRBJ2-1; TRBD2 agrees at 8 bases. The germline V gene encodes CDR1 LGHDT and CDR2 YNNKEL (reference sequence). CDR3 size: 14 residues. Trimming at V came to 4 bases and at J to 7 bases, leaving 6 bases not matched to a gene. Here the CDR3 DNA reads TGTGCCAGCAGCCCAGCGGGAGTTTTGAATGAGCAGTTCTTC. Its translation is CASSPAGVLNEQFF.

This clonotype was seen repeatedly, ten times or more. The chain carries TRBV7-9 and TRBJ2-7, with a tentative D call TRBD2 (5 bases). V lost 4 bases to trimming and J lost 3 bases, with 16 bases between them. This CDR3 comprises 15 residues. Germline lookup yields CDR1 SEHNR and CDR2 FQNEAQ (reference sequence). Written as DNA, the CDR3 is TGTGCCAGCAGCTCCCCCGGGGTCCAACACTACGAGCAGTACTTC. Translated: CASSSPGVQHYEQYF.

This clonotype has ten or more counts. J is TRBJ2-5 and V is TRBV11-2; D perhaps matches TRBD1 (6 bases). V shed 4 bases and J shed 5 bases, with 14 bases lying between them. Germline loops: CDR1 SGHAT, CDR2 FQNNGV. The CDR3 loop spans 14 amino acids. Here the CDR3 reads CASSSDSPGETQYF. In DNA form, the CDR3 reads TGTGCCAGCAGCTCGGACAGTCCGGGGGAGACCCAGTACTTC.

The rearrangement joins TRBV7-9 to TRBJ2-1; D remains ambiguous. The germline V gene has CDR1 SEHNR and CDR2 FQNEAQ (reference sequence). The CDR3 is made up of 13 amino acids. V lost 3 bases to trimming and J lost 6 bases, with 9 bases between them. The CDR3 reads CASSFPEPNEQFF. The CDR3 bases are TGTGCCAGCAGCTTCCCAGAACCCAATGAGCAGTTCTTC.